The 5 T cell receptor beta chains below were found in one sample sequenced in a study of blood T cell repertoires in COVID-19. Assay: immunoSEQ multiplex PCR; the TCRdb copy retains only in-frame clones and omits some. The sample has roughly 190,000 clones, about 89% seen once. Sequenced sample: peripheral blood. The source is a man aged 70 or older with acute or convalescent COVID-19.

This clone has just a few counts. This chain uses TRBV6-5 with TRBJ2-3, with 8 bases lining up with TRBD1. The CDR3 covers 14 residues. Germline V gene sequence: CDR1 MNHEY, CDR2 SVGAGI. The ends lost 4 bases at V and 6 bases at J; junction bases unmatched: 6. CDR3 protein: CASSSRDRSDTQYF. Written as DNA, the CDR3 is TGTGCCAGCAGTTCGCGGGACAGGTCGGATACGCAGTATTTT.

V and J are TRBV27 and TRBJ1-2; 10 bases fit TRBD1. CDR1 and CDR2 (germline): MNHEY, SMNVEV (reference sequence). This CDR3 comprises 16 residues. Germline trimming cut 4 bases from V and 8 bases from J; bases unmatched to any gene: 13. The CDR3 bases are TGTGCCAGCAGTTCCCGACAGGGGGCGAATCGAGAGGGCTACACCTTC. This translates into CASSSRQGANREGYTF.

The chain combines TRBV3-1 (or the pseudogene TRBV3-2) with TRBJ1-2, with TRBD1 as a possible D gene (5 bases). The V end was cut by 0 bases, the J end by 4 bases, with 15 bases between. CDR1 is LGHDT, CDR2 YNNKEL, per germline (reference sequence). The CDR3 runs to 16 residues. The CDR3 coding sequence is TGTGCCAGCAGCCAAGATTCAGGGTATCCTATCTATGGCTACACCTTC. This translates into CASSQDSGYPIYGYTF.

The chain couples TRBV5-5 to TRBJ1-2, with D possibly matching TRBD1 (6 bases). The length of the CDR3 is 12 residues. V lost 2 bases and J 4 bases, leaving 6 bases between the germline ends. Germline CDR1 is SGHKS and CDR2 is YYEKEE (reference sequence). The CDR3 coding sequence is TGTGCCAGCAGCTTAGGGGGCTATGGCTACACCTTC. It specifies CASSLGGYGYTF.

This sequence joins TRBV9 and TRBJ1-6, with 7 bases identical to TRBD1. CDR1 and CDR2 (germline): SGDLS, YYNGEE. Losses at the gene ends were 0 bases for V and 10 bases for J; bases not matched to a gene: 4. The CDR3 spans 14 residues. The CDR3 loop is CASSVEGRGSPLHF. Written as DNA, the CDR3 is TGTGCCAGCAGCGTAGAGGGCAGGGGGTCACCCCTCCACTTT.